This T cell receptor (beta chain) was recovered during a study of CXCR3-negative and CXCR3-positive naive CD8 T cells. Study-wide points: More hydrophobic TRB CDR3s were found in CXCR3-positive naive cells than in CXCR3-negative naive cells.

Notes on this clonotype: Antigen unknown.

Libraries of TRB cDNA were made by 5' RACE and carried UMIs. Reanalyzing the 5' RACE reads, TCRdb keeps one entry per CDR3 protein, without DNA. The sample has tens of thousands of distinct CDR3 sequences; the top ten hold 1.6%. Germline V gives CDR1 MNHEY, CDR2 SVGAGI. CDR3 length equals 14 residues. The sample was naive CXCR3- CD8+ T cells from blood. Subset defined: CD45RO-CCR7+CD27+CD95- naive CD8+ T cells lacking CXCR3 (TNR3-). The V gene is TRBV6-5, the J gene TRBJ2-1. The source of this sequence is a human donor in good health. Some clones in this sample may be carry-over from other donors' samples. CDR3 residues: CASSYSQPRNEQFF.